What follows are 25 T cell receptor beta chains derived from one specimen sequenced in a study of fetal regulatory T cell absence and autoimmunity. Only in-frame clones appear in the TCRdb table, and some are missing; sequencing was by immunoSEQ multiplex PCR. Altogether around 100,000 clones are present, roughly 78% being singletons, with the ten largest covering 2%. Sequenced material: pancreas tissue. The receptors here all came from a male donor with IPEX syndrome.

The rearrangement uses TRBV11-3 and TRBJ2-7; 11 bases map to TRBD2. Per germline, CDR1 SGHNT and CDR2 YENEEA. V was pared by 5 bases and J by 3 bases, with 6 bases of the junction left unmatched. CDR3 size: 15 residues. DNA for the CDR3: TGTGCCAGCAGCCACAAAACTAGCGGGGGCTACGAGCAGTACTTC. The encoded protein is CASSHKTSGGYEQYF.

The table lists this clone with a few counts. The chain has TRBV7-2 and TRBJ2-7; possibly TRBD2 for D (5 bases). Trimming left V 1 base short and J 5 bases short, with 18 bases between. This CDR3 comprises 16 residues. Germline V gene sequence: CDR1 SGHTA, CDR2 FQGNSA. CDR3 DNA: TGTGCCAGCAGCTTAGGGGAGTTGAGTCTGTGGGACGAGCAGTACTTC. Its protein product is CASSLGELSLWDEQYF.

The rearrangement joins TRBV5-4 to TRBJ2-2; D is unresolved. Trimming stripped 1 base from V and 6 bases from J, with 4 bases between. This CDR3 comprises 12 residues. Germline CDR1 SGHNT, CDR2 YYREEE (reference sequence). The CDR3 here is CASSLQAGELFF. DNA of the CDR3: TGTGCCAGCAGCTTGCAGGCCGGGGAGCTGTTTTTT.

V is TRBV13 and J is TRBJ2-1, with a tentative D call TRBD2 (6 bases). The V gene lost 2 bases and the J gene lost 0 bases, with 14 bases spanning the gap. The CDR3 has 17 amino acids. CDR1 PRHDT and CDR2 FYEKMQ come from the germline V gene (reference sequence). The CDR3 spells CASSLWRYGGSYNEQFF. The CDR3 region has the DNA TGTGCCAGCAGCTTATGGAGGTACGGGGGCTCCTACAATGAGCAGTTCTTC.

The rearrangement links TRBV6-1 to TRBJ1-1; D is possibly TRBD1 (5 bases). Germline lookup yields CDR1 MNHNS and CDR2 SASEGT. Trimming took off 6 bases at V and 0 bases at J, with 14 bases between the two ends. This CDR3 has 15 amino acids. This chain's CDR3 is CASRITGAMNTEAFF. DNA of the CDR3: TGTGCCAGCAGAATCACCGGGGCCATGAACACTGAAGCTTTCTTT.

DNA of the CDR3: TGTGCCAGCAGCTTAGTGGGGTCGGGCTACACCTTC. Its translation is CASSLVGSGYTF. This chain uses TRBV11-2 with TRBJ1-2; D is uncertain. V shed 1 base and J shed 8 bases, with 8 bases lying between them. Germline lookup yields CDR1 SGHAT and CDR2 FQNNGV. This CDR3 spans 12 amino acids.

The chain employs TRBV5-1 and TRBJ1-4; tentative D call: TRBD1 (6 bases). Looked up from germline, CDR1 is SGHRS and CDR2 is YFSETQ. V was cut by 5 bases and J by 2 bases, with 16 bases left in between. This CDR3 contains 16 residues. The CDR3 sequence: CASRQDSGGTNEKLFF. The CDR3 DNA is TGCGCCAGCAGACAGGACAGTGGGGGGACTAATGAAAAACTGTTTTTT.

V is TRBV13 and J is TRBJ2-7, with 9 bases aligning to TRBD2. This CDR3 region has 21 residues. From germline, CDR1 is PRHDT and CDR2 FYEKMQ (reference sequence). V trimming: 6 bases; J trimming: 2 bases; junction bases outside the gene matches: 26. Here the CDR3 reads CASSCYSGGSGRDERPYEQYF. In DNA, the CDR3 is TGTGCCAGCAGTTGCTATAGCGGGGGAAGTGGGAGGGATGAACGACCCTACGAGCAGTACTTC.

This clone appeared once. The V gene is TRBV19, the J gene TRBJ2-3; TRBD1 aligns across 7 bases. The CDR3 has 14 amino acids. The J segment lost 0 bases and the V segment lost 8 bases, leaving 5 bases of the junction unmatched. From germline, CDR1 is LNHDA and CDR2 SQIVND (reference sequence). In DNA, the CDR3 is TGTGCCAGTCAAGACAGGGCTAGCACAGATACGCAGTATTTT. It is translated as CASQDRASTDTQYF.

The chain's CDR3 is CSVDWGRTYNEQFF. CDR3 nucleotides: TGCAGCGTTGATTGGGGGAGGACCTACAATGAGCAGTTCTTC. V gene TRBV29-1 combines with J gene TRBJ2-1, with a tentative D call TRBD2 (6 bases). V gave up 3 bases and J gave up 2 bases, with 11 bases separating them. CDR1 is SQVTM and CDR2 is ANQGSEA in the germline V gene. This CDR3 has 14 amino acids.

This clone showed up just once. The chain has TRBV25-1 and TRBJ2-2; possible D gene TRBD2, 5 bases. The CDR3 has 18 amino acids. Germline V gives CDR1 MGHDK, CDR2 SYGVNS. Trimming took 0 bases from V and 0 from J, leaving 14 bases between them. CDR3: CASSEYFSTRANTGELFF. The CDR3 nucleotides are TGTGCCAGCAGTGAATATTTTAGCACGCGGGCGAACACCGGGGAGCTGTTTTTT.

The rearrangement uses TRBV27 and TRBJ1-5; D is unresolved. The germline V gene has CDR1 MNHEY and CDR2 SMNVEV (reference sequence). This CDR3 has 15 residues. Trimming cost V 6 bases and J 4 bases, with 16 bases left between them. CDR3 region: CASRSLAAWNQPQHF. For the CDR3, the DNA is TGTGCCAGCAGGTCCCTGGCAGCATGGAATCAGCCCCAGCATTTT.

The CDR3 loop reads CASSPKEWQIPNTGELFF. CDR3 bases: TGCGCCAGCAGCCCGAAAGAGTGGCAGATCCCGAACACCGGGGAGCTGTTTTTT. This chain links TRBV4-1 with TRBJ2-2; D remains unclear. This CDR3 spans 18 amino acids. V was clipped by 4 bases and J by 0 bases, with 18 bases between them. Per germline, CDR1 MGHRA and CDR2 YSYEKL.

This chain joins TRBV27 and TRBJ2-2; 7 nucleotides match TRBD1. Germline V gene sequence: CDR1 MNHEY, CDR2 SMNVEV (reference sequence). The CDR3 spans 21 residues. The junction had 22 bases not matched to a gene; V was cut back by 2 bases and J by 4 bases. The CDR3 nucleotides are TGTGCCAGCAGTTTAAGCTCCGGACAGGAAAGATCCGTTTTCTGCACCGGGGAGCTGTTTTTT. Encoded protein: CASSLSSGQERSVFCTGELFF.

This clone was seen a few times. Other DNA sequences in this sample translate to the same CDR3. The genes are TRBV2 and TRBJ1-1; D might be TRBD1 (5 bases). The CDR3 is made up of 13 amino acids. Trimming pared 0 bases from V and 4 bases from J, leaving 6 bases between. The germline V gene has CDR1 SNHLY and CDR2 FYNNEI. CDR3 nucleotide sequence: TGTGCCAGCAGTGAAGCGGGGGGCACTGAAGCTTTCTTT. It is translated as CASSEAGGTEAFF.

The V and J genes are TRBV7-2 and TRBJ2-7; D not resolved. The CDR3 length is 15 residues. Germline CDR1 reads SGHTA; CDR2 reads FQGNSA. The V end lost 2 bases, the J end lost 1 base, and 12 bases lay between the germline ends. CDR3 coding DNA: TGTGCCAGCAGCTTACGACCGCGAGGATCCTACGAGCAGTACTTC. The encoded protein is CASSLRPRGSYEQYF.

A single count supports this clone. This chain connects TRBV11-2 to TRBJ2-1; D possibly corresponds to TRBD1 (6 bases). The germline CDR1 and CDR2 sequences are SGHAT and FQNNGV. The CDR3 spans 14 residues. The V and J ends lost 2 bases and 6 bases respectively, with 11 bases between them. The CDR3 sequence is CASSLLTGINEQFF. In DNA form, the CDR3 reads TGTGCCAGCAGCTTATTAACAGGGATCAATGAGCAGTTCTTC.

The chain has TRBV5-1 and TRBJ2-3; TRBD2 matches at 7 bases. Germline assignment: CDR1 SGHRS and CDR2 YFSETQ. This CDR3 is built from 15 residues. The V gene end was trimmed by 3 bases and the J gene end by 2 bases; junction bases not matched to a gene: 6. CDR3: CASSSAGYLTDTQYF. DNA for the CDR3: TGCGCCAGCAGCTCAGCGGGATACCTCACAGATACGCAGTATTTT.

The CDR3, as DNA: TGTGCCTGGAGTGTACTTATGAAAAGTGATAATTCACCCCTCCACTTT. This gives the protein CAWSVLMKSDNSPLHF. The V and J genes are TRBV30 and TRBJ1-6; the D is unclear. The germline V gene has CDR1 GTSNPN and CDR2 SVGIG (reference sequence). The CDR3 sequence is 16 residues long. The V end lost 0 bases, the J end lost 5 bases, and 14 bases lay between the germline ends.

This clone was counted once. The chain couples TRBV6-5 to TRBJ1-2; a weak D match, TRBD1 (6 bases). The CDR3 is 15 amino acids. CDR1 and CDR2 (germline): MNHEY, SVGAGI. The germline V and J ends were trimmed by 6 bases and 4 bases, with 18 bases remaining between them. The CDR3 loop reads CASSNPGGALYGYTF. The DNA for the CDR3 is TGTGCCAGCAGCAACCCGGGGGGCGCCCTCTATGGCTACACCTTC.

The gene calls are TRBV13 and TRBJ1-4, with 9 bases aligning to TRBD1. CDR1 PRHDT and CDR2 FYEKMQ come from the germline V gene (reference sequence). The length of the CDR3 is 17 residues. V gave up 1 base and J gave up 0 bases; unmatched junction bases: 3. The CDR3 DNA is TGTGCCAGCAGCTTAGCGACAGGGGGTGCAACTAATGAAAAACTGTTTTTT. It yields the protein CASSLATGGATNEKLFF.

This clone was seen a few times. V gene TRBV9 combines with J gene TRBJ2-7; 14 positions agree with TRBD2. V dropped 3 bases and J dropped 3; count of bases not matched to a gene: 11. CDR3 length equals 18 residues. The V gene's germline CDR1 is SGDLS and CDR2 YYNGEE. CDR3 DNA: TGTGCCAGCAGCGATCACGGGACTAGCGGGAGAGGGGGCTACGAGCAGTACTTC. Its protein is CASSDHGTSGRGGYEQYF.

The chain is built from TRBV6-7 and TRBJ2-3; TRBD2 might be the D (6 bases). TRBV6-7 is treated as an ORF (open reading frame) with a function not yet certain. The V and J ends lost 0 bases and 0 bases respectively, with 10 bases between them. This CDR3 region has 16 residues. The chain's CDR3 is CASSYSASESTDTQYF. The DNA for the CDR3 is TGTGCCAGCAGTTACTCAGCTAGCGAAAGCACAGATACGCAGTATTTT.

A few counts support this clone. The chain couples TRBV2 to TRBJ2-7, with D perhaps matching TRBD1 (6 bases). The V gene lost 8 bases and the J gene lost 2 bases, with 10 bases spanning the gap. CDR3 size: 12 residues. CDR1 is SNHLY, CDR2 FYNNEI, per germline. This CDR3 reads CASVGQTYEQYF. The CDR3 nucleotides read TGTGCCAGCGTGGGACAAACCTACGAGCAGTACTTC.

The chain carries TRBV11-3 and TRBJ1-2; D is uncertain. The CDR3 totals 17 residues. The V gene lost 0 bases and the J gene lost 6 bases, with 20 bases spanning the gap. In germline, CDR1 is SGHNT, CDR2 YENEEA. CDR3 in DNA: TGTGCCAGCAGCTTAGATAATATGGGAATAGGGATGAATGGCTACACCTTC. This encodes CASSLDNMGIGMNGYTF.